A single sample is the source of the 3 T cell receptor beta chains below, sequenced in a study of T cells after somatic rescue of genetic block. TCRdb's copy holds only in-frame clones and misses some; the assay was immunoSEQ multiplex PCR. The data show tens of thousands of clones, 85% to 95% seen once. Input material: peripheral blood mononuclear cells (PBMCs). Receptors were obtained from a man aged 35-49 years.

This clone has just a few counts. An end of the junction differs from the germline gene, which may be a read error. The chain joins TRBV11-2 to TRBJ1-1, with D perhaps TRBD1 (6 bases). Germline lookup yields CDR1 SGHAT and CDR2 FQNNGV. This CDR3 region has 14 residues. CDR3 DNA: TGTGCCAGCAGCATGAGCCAGGGGAACCCTGAAGCTTTCTTT. The encoded protein is CASSMSQGNPEAFF.

V is TRBV19 and J is TRBJ2-7, with a weak D call TRBD1 (5 bases). Germline V gives CDR1 LNHDA, CDR2 SQIVND (reference sequence). There are 15 residues in the CDR3. The ends were cut back, 3 bases at V and 3 bases at J, with 15 bases in the middle. As DNA, the CDR3 is TGTGCCAGTAGTATTAAAGAACTAAGGGGCTACGAGCAGTACTTC. Protein product: CASSIKELRGYEQYF.

The rearrangement joins TRBV2 to TRBJ2-7; D remains unclear. The germline V gene encodes CDR1 SNHLY and CDR2 FYNNEI. Between the trimmed V and J ends, which lost 7 bases and 5 bases, there was a span of 15 bases. This CDR3 has 13 amino acids. CDR3 nucleotide sequence: TGTGCCAGCAATAGTCAGCCCTTGGACGAGCAGTACTTC. The encoded protein is CASNSQPLDEQYF.